Listed below are T cell receptor beta chains from one sample, sequenced in a study of cytomegalovirus exposure and HLA in healthy donors. Clones were read by immunoSEQ multiplex PCR, and TCRdb kept only the in-frame ones, dropping some. The repertoire consists of approximately 170,000 clones, with roughly 77% occurring once and the leading ten covering over 4.5%. The specimen was PBMCs. Every receptor here comes from a male donor in good health and CMV-seronegative. CDR3s leave out the opening cysteine and the closing phenylalanine or tryptophan. Each record gives: V gene, CDR3 protein.

TRBV5-4 | ASSEGASEETQY
TRBV7-8 | ASSSPRDRGLSSEQY
TRBV7-9 | ASSFGTDYEQY
TRBV27 | ASSSAGTSGKSNEQF
TRBV10-3 | AISEQAGGPGETQY
TRBV9 | ASSPRQASSGNTIY
TRBV27 | ASSRGQSGNTIY
TRBV28 | ASSFPGTGAHGYT
TRBV9 | ASSVEVAGSDEQF
TRBV5-3 | ARSFIGENSGNTIY
TRBV7-9 | ASSRRDQETQY
TRBV7-3 | ASSSVAGGYNEQF
TRBV10-3 | AVSKGAYEQY
TRBV7-8 | ASSIPGQETQY
TRBV6-1 | ATYGQNNQPQH
TRBV7-9 | ASTLTSRPYEQY
TRBV9 | ASSAQWSGELF